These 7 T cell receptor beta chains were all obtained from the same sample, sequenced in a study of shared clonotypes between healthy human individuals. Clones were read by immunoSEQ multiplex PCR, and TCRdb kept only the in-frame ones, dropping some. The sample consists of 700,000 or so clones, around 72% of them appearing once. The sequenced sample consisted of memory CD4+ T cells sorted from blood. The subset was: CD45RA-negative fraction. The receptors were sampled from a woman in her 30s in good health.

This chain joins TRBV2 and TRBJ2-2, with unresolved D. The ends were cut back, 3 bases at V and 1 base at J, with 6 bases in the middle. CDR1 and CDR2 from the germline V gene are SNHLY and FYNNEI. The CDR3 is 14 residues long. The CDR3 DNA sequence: TGTGCCAGCAGTGAGGGCTTGAACACCGGGGAGCTGTTTTTT. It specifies CASSEGLNTGELFF.

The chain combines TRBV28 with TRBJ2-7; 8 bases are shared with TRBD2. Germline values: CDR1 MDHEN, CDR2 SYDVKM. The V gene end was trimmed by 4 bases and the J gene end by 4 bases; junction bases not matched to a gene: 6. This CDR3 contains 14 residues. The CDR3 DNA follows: TGTGCCAGCAGTTCACCGGGAGGGGCATACGAGCAGTACTTC. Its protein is CASSSPGGAYEQYF.

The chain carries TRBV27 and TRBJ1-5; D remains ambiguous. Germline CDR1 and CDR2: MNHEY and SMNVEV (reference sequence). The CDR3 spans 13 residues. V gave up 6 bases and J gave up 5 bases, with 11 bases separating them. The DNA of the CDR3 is TGTGCCAGCAGCCTTGAGCGGGATCAGCCCCAGCATTTT. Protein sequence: CASSLERDQPQHF.

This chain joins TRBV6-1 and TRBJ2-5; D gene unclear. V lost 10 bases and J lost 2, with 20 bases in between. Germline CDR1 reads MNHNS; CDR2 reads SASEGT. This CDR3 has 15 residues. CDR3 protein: CATALGPIPQETQYF. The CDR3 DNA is TGTGCCACAGCACTCGGTCCCATACCTCAAGAGACCCAGTACTTC.

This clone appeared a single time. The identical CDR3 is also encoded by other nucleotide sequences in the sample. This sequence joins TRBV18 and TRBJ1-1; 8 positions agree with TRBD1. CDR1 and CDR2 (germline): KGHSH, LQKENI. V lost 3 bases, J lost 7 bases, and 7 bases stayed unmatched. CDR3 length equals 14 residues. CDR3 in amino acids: CASSPNRGDGEAFF. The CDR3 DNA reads TGTGCCAGCTCACCGAACAGGGGGGACGGTGAAGCTTTCTTT.

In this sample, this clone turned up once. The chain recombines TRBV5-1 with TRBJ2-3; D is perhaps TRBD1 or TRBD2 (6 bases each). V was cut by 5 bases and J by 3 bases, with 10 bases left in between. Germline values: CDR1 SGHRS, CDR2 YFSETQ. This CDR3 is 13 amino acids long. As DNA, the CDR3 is TGCGCCAGCAGACAGGGAGGAACAGATACGCAGTATTTT. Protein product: CASRQGGTDTQYF.

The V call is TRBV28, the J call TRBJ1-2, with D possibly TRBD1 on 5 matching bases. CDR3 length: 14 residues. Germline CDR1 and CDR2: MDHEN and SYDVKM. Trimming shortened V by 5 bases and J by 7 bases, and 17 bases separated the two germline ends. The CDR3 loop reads CASSIPRVVCGYTF. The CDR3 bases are TGTGCCAGCAGTATCCCCAGGGTTGTCTGTGGCTACACCTTC.